A single sample is the source of the 10 T cell receptor beta chains below, sequenced in a study of blood T cell repertoires in COVID-19. Some clones are missing from TCRdb's copy, which holds only in-frame ones; the method was immunoSEQ multiplex PCR. The data contain 50,000 to 65,000 clones, roughly 92% of them seen just once; the ten biggest clones take up about 5.4%. Source material: peripheral blood. The receptor set was obtained from a human donor in a cohort sampled during active COVID-19.

This rearrangement joins TRBV27 to TRBJ2-6; 8 nucleotides match TRBD1. The CDR3 length is 19 residues. CDR1 and CDR2 (germline): MNHEY, SMNVEV (reference sequence). The J segment lost 0 bases and the V segment lost 2 bases, leaving 9 bases of the junction unmatched. The CDR3 DNA follows: TGTGCCAGCAGTTTACACCGGGACAGGTGGTCCTCTGGGGCCAACGTCCTGACTTTC. It yields the protein CASSLHRDRWSSGANVLTF.

This chain uses TRBV6-5 with TRBJ2-2; TRBD1 is a possible D gene (6 bases). The V end lost 7 bases, the J end lost 4 bases, and 13 bases lay between the germline ends. CDR1 is MNHEY and CDR2 is SVGAGI in the germline V gene. This CDR3 is 14 amino acids long. CDR3 sequence: CASTLNRVTGELFF. Written as DNA, the CDR3 is TGTGCCAGCACCCTAAACAGGGTCACCGGGGAGCTGTTTTTT.

This CDR3 is CASSKPLGSGSFLYYEQYF. Written as DNA, the CDR3 is TGTGCCAGCAGCAAACCCCTCGGTAGCGGGAGCTTCCTTTACTACGAGCAGTACTTC. V is TRBV21-1 and J is TRBJ2-7; the DNA was not compared with TRBD2, the D call given in the table. TRBV21-1 corresponds to a pseudogene. The CDR3 contains 19 residues.

This rearrangement joins TRBV6-5 to TRBJ1-3; TRBD1 might be the D (6 bases). Germline CDR1 is MNHEY and CDR2 is SVGAGI. With 5 bases removed from V and 0 bases from J, the gap between germline ends came to 11 bases. This CDR3 has 15 amino acids. The DNA for the CDR3 is TGTGCCAGCAGTCTTGGGGGCCTCTCTGGAAACACCATATATTTT. Amino acids: CASSLGGLSGNTIYF.

The chain employs TRBV4-2 and TRBJ2-3, with 9 bases identical to TRBD2. Germline-derived CDR1 and CDR2 are LGHNA and YNFKEQ. Unmatched junction bases numbered 5, after V lost 1 base and J lost 3 bases. This CDR3 contains 16 residues. This CDR3 is CASSQAPRGGTDTQYF. CDR3 bases: TGTGCCAGCAGCCAAGCCCCGCGGGGGGGTACAGATACGCAGTATTTT.

The CDR3 DNA reads TGTGCCAGCACGGCAGCAGAGGACTATGGCTACACCTTC. Translated, it gives CASTAAEDYGYTF. V and J are TRBV6-5 and TRBJ1-2; D is unclear. This CDR3 is 13 amino acids long. V lost 7 bases and J lost 3, with 12 bases in between. Germline V gene data show CDR1 as MNHEY and CDR2 as SVGAGI.

The chain combines TRBV2 with TRBJ1-2, with 7 bases identical to TRBD1. Germline V gene sequence: CDR1 SNHLY, CDR2 FYNNEI. The J segment lost 4 bases and the V segment lost 4 bases, leaving 9 bases of the junction unmatched. The CDR3 spans 15 residues. DNA of the CDR3: TGTGCCAGCAGTGTAGCTCGGGACAGAGGCTATGGCTACACCTTC. This gives the protein CASSVARDRGYGYTF.

V gene TRBV27 combines with J gene TRBJ2-3; 14 bases align to TRBD2. This CDR3 is built from 18 residues. Germline V gene data show CDR1 as MNHEY and CDR2 as SMNVEV (reference sequence). J gave up 6 bases and V 4 bases, and 12 bases lay outside the gene matches. The CDR3 sequence: CASSSGLAGVAGRDTQYF. The DNA of the CDR3 is TGTGCCAGCAGTTCGGGACTAGCGGGAGTGGCGGGACGGGATACGCAGTATTTT.

The rearrangement uses TRBV27 and TRBJ2-3, with 12 bases fitting TRBD2. This CDR3 comprises 18 residues. Germline lookup yields CDR1 MNHEY and CDR2 SMNVEV (reference sequence). The ends lost 4 bases at V and 0 bases at J; junction bases unmatched: 8. DNA of the CDR3: TGTGCCAGCAGTTCCCGACTAGCGGGGGACACTAGCACAGATACGCAGTATTTT. Amino acid sequence: CASSSRLAGDTSTDTQYF.

This sequence joins TRBV11-3 and TRBJ2-7; 8 bases are a match to TRBD2. The CDR3 loop spans 13 amino acids. Germline V gene lookup returns CDR1 SGHNT and CDR2 YENEEA. The J segment lost 4 bases and the V segment lost 5 bases, leaving 4 bases of the junction unmatched. The CDR3 here is CASSRGGTYEQYF. The DNA for the CDR3 is TGTGCCAGCAGCCGGGGGGGCACGTACGAGCAGTACTTC.